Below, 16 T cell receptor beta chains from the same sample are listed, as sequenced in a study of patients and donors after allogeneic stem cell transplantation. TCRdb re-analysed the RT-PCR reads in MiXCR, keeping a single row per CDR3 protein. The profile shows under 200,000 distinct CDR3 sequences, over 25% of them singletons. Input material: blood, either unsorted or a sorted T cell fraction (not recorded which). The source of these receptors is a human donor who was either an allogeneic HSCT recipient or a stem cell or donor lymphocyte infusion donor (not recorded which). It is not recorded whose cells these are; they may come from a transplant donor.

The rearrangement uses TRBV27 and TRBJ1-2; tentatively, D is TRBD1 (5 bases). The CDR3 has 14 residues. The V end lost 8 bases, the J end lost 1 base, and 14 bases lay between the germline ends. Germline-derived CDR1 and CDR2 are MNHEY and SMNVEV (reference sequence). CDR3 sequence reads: CASRYGDVNYGYTF. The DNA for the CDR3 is TGTGCCAGCCGTTACGGGGACGTTAACTATGGCTACACCTTC.

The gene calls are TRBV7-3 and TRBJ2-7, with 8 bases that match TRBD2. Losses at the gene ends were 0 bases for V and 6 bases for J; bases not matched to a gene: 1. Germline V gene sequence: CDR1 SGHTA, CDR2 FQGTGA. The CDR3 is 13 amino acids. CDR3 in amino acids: CASSLTLAGEQYF. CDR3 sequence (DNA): TGTGCCAGCAGCTTAACCCTAGCGGGCGAGCAGTACTTC.

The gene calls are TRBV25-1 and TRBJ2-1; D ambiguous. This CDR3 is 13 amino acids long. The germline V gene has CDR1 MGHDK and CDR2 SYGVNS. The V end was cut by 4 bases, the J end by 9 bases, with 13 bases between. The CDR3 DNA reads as TGTGCCAGCAGTGCGTGGGATGGACCTGAGCAGTTCTTC. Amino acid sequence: CASSAWDGPEQFF.

The CDR3 loop reads CASSLRTWNVLTF. The CDR3 coding sequence is TGCGCCAGCAGCTTGCGTACCTGGAACGTCCTGACTTTC. The V gene is TRBV5-1, the J gene TRBJ2-6; no clear D gene. The V gene lost 1 base and the J gene lost 10 bases, with 9 bases spanning the gap. The germline V gene encodes CDR1 SGHRS and CDR2 YFSETQ. The CDR3 is made up of 13 amino acids. Full variable domain (outside the CDR3, taken from reference TRBV5-1 and TRBJ2-6): KAGVTQTPRYLIKTRGQQVTLSCSPISGHRSVSWYQQTPGQGLQFLFEYFSETQRNKGNFPGRFSGRQFSNSRSEMNVSTLELGDSALYLCASSLRTWNVLTFGAGSRLTVL.

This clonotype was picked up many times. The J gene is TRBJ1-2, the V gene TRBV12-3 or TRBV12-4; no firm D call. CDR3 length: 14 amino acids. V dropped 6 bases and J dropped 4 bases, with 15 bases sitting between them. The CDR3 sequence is CASSLYGGSYGYTF. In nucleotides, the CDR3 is TGTGCCAGCAGCTTATACGGTGGAAGCTATGGCTACACCTTC.

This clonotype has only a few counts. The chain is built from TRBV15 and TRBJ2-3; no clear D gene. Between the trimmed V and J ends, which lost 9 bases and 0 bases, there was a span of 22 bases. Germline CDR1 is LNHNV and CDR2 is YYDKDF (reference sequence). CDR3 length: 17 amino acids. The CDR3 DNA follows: TGTGCCACGGCGGTGGGGAAGGTTGCGGCGAGCACAGATACGCAGTATTTT. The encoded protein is CATAVGKVAASTDTQYF.

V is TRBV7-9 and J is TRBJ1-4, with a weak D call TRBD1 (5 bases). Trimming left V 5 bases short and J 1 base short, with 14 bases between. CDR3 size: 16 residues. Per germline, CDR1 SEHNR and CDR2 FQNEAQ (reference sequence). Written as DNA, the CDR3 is TGTGCCAGCAGCCCTAGCGGGGGATTAACTAATGAAAAACTGTTTTTT. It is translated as CASSPSGGLTNEKLFF.

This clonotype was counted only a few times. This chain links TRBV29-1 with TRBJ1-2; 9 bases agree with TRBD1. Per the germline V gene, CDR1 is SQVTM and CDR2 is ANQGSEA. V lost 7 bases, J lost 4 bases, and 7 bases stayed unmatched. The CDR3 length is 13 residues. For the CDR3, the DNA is TGCAGCGCCCGTGGGACAGGGAGCTATGGCTACACCTTC. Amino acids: CSARGTGSYGYTF.

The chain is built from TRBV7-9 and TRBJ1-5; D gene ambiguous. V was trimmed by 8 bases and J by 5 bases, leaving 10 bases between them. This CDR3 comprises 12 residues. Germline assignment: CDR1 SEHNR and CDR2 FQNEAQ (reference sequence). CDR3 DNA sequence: TGTGCCAGCGGGTCCCGAGATCAGCCCCAGCATTTT. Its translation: CASGSRDQPQHF.

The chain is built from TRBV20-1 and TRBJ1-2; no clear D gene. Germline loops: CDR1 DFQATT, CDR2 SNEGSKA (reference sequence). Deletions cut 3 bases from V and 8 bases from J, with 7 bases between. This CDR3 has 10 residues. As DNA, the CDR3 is TGCAGTGCTAGTTTGGGGGGCTACACCTTC. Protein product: CSASLGGYTF.

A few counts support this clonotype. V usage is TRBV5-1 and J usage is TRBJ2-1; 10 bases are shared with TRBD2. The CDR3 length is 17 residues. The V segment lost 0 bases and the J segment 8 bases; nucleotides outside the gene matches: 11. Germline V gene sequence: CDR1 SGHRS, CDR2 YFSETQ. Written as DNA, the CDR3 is TGCGCCAGCAGCTTGGAACCCCCAAGCGGGAGGGCCGATGAGCAGTTCTTC. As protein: CASSLEPPSGRADEQFF.

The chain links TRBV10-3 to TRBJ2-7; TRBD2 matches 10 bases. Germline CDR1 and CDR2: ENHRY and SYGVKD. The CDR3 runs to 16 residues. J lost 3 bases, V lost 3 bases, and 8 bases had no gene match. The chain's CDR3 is CAISDLGTSAFYEQYF. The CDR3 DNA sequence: TGTGCCATCAGTGATTTAGGGACTAGCGCCTTCTACGAGCAGTACTTC.

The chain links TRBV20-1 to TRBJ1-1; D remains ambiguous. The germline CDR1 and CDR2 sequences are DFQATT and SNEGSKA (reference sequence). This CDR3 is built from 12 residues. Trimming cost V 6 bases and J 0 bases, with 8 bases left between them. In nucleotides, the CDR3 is TGCAGTGCGGGGAAGCTGAACACTGAAGCTTTCTTT. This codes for CSAGKLNTEAFF.

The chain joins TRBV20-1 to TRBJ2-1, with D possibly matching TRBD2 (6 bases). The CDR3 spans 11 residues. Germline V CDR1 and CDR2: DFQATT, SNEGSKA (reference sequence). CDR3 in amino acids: CSRTTANEQFF. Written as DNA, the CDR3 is TGCAGCCGGACTACCGCCAATGAGCAGTTCTTC.

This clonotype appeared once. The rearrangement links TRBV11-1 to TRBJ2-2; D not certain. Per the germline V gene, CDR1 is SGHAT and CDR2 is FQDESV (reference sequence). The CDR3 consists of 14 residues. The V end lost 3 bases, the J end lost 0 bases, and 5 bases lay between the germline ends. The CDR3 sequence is CASSFTTNTGELFF. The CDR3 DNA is TGTGCCAGCAGCTTCACAACGAACACCGGGGAGCTGTTTTTT. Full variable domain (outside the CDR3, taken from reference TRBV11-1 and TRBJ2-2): EAEVAQSPRYKITEKSQAVAFWCDPISGHATLYWYRQILGQGPELLVQFQDESVVDDSQLPKDRFSAERLKGVDSTLKIQPAELGDSAMYLCASSFTTNTGELFFGEGSRLTVL.

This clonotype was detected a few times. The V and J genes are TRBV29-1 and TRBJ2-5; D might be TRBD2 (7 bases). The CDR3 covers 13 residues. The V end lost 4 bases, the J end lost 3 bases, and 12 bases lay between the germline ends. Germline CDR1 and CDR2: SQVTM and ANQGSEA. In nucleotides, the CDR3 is TGCAGCGTTGCCCGGGGGGCGGAAGAGACCCAGTACTTC. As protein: CSVARGAEETQYF.